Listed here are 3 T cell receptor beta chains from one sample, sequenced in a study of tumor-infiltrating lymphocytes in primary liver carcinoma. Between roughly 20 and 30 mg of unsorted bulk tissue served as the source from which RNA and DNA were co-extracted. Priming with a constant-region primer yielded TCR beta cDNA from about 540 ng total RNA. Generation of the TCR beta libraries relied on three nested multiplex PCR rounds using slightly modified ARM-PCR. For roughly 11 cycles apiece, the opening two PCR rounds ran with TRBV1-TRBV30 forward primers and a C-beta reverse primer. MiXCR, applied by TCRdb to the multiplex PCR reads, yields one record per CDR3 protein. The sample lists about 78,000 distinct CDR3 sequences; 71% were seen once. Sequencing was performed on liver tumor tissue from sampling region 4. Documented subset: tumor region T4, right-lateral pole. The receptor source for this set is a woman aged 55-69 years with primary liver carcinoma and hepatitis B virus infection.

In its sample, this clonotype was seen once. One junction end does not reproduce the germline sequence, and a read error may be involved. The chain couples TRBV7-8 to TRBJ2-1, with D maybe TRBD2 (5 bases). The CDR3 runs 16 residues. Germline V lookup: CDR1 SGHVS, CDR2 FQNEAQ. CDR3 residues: CAGSLVSRGKYNEKFF. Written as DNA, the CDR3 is TGTGCCGGCAGCTTAGTCTCACGAGGGAAGTACAATGAGAAGTTCTTC. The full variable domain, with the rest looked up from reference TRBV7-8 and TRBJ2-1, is GAGVSQSPRYKVAKRGQDVALRCDPISGHVSLFWYQQALGQGPEFLTYFQNEAQLDKSGLPSDRFFAERPEGSVSTLKIQRTQQEDSAVYLCAGSLVSRGKYNEKFFGPGTRLTVL.

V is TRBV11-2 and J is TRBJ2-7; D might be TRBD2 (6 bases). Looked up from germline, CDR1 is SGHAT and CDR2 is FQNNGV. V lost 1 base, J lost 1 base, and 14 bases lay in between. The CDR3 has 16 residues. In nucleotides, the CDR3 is TGTGCCAGCAGCTTAGTGGCGGTGGGGAGGTCCTACGAGCAGTACTTC. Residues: CASSLVAVGRSYEQYF.

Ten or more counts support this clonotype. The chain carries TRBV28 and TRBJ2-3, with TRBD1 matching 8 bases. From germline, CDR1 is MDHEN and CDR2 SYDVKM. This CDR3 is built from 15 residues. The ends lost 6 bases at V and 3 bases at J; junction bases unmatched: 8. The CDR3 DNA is TGTGCCAGCAGCTTACGGACAGGGTGGACAGATACGCAGTATTTT. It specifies CASSLRTGWTDTQYF. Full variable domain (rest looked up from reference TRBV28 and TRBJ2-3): DVKVTQSSRYLVKRTGEKVFLECVQDMDHENMFWYRQDPGLGLRLIYFSYDVKMKEKGDIPEGYSVSREKKERFSLILESASTNQTSMYLCASSLRTGWTDTQYFGPGTRLTVL.